The 13 T cell receptor beta chains given below trace back to one sample, sequenced in a study of T cell repertoires in cytomegalovirus infection. Antigens of these TCRs are unknown. TCRdb re-analysed the reads in MiXCR, keeping a single row per CDR3 protein. Here the sample spans 650,000 to 900,000 distinct CDR3 sequences, 30% to 35% being singletons. Sequences were derived from cultured CD8+ T cells from PBMCs, sampled from culture after CMV antigen stimulation. Receptors were obtained from a human donor in good health (CMV status not recorded). Some clones in this sample may be carry-over from other donors' samples.

A word on this clonotype: One base away lies a much larger clone, so this may be a sequencing read error. The CDR3 DNA reads TGTGCCAGCGGGGCTAGAGTAAGCTCCTACGAGCAGTACGTC. Its translation: CASGARVSSYEQYV. The rearrangement joins TRBV7-2 to TRBJ2-7; D perhaps matches TRBD1 (5 bases). The V end was cut by 8 bases, the J end by 0 bases, with 14 bases between. The CDR3 loop spans 14 amino acids. Germline V gives CDR1 SGHTA, CDR2 FQGNSA.

The chain uses TRBV7-9 and TRBJ1-2; D possibly corresponds to TRBD1 (6 bases). Germline lookup yields CDR1 SEHNR and CDR2 FQNEAQ (reference sequence). The CDR3 is 16 residues long. The V end lost 8 bases, the J end lost 3 bases, and 22 bases lay between the germline ends. The CDR3 reads CASDAIHGGPYYGYTF. The CDR3 DNA sequence: TGTGCCAGCGACGCGATTCATGGGGGCCCCTACTATGGCTACACCTTC. The whole variable domain, remainder taken from reference TRBV7-9 and TRBJ1-2, is DTGVSQNPRHKITKRGQNVTFRCDPISEHNRLYWYRQTLGQGPEFLTYFQNEAQLEKSRLLSDRFSAERPKGSFSTLEIQRTEQGDSAMYLCASDAIHGGPYYGYTFGSGTRLTVV.

The sample holds a few counts of this clonotype. CDR3 coding DNA: TGTGCCATAAGCTCACAAACCTACGAGCAGTACTTC. It codes for CAISSQTYEQYF. J is TRBJ2-7 and V is TRBV10-3; D ambiguous. This CDR3 region has 12 residues. CDR1 and CDR2 (germline): ENHRY, SYGVKD. V lost 9 bases and J 2 bases, leaving 11 bases between the germline ends.

The genes are TRBV7-6 and TRBJ2-3; the match to TRBD2 covers 9 bases. V dropped 5 bases and J dropped 2; count of bases not matched to a gene: 11. This CDR3 has 17 residues. CDR1 and CDR2 (germline): SGHVS, FNYEAQ. The CDR3 protein is CASSPRGSGGYTDTQYF. The CDR3, as DNA: TGTGCCAGCAGCCCCCGGGGTAGCGGGGGATACACAGATACGCAGTATTTT.

The genes are TRBV10-3 and TRBJ2-7, with D hard to call. CDR1 and CDR2 from the germline V gene are ENHRY and SYGVKD. The CDR3 contains 15 residues. With 4 bases removed from V and 4 bases from J, the gap between germline ends came to 17 bases. CDR3 loop: CAISADGNHGYEQYF. CDR3 DNA sequence: TGTGCCATCAGTGCAGACGGAAACCATGGTTACGAGCAGTACTTC.

Many counts were recorded for this clonotype. The genes are TRBV6-2 or TRBV6-3 and TRBJ1-6; D call uncertain. V lost 2 bases and J lost 8, with 13 bases in between. This CDR3 has 15 residues. The V gene's germline CDR1 is MNHEY and CDR2 SVGEGT. The CDR3 bases are TGTGCCAGCAGTTACGGGCTGACCGGGGATTCACCCCTCCACTTT. Its translation: CASSYGLTGDSPLHF.

This clonotype turned up a few times. V is TRBV10-2 and J is TRBJ2-1; 7 bases fit TRBD2. The CDR3 totals 12 residues. The V segment lost 11 bases and the J segment 3 bases; nucleotides outside the gene matches: 4. Germline CDR1 is WSHSY and CDR2 is SAAADI. The CDR3 DNA reads as TGCGCCTCCCGGGGGGTCTACAATGAGCAGTTCTTC. It specifies CASRGVYNEQFF.

On this clonotype itself: The junction does not match germline at one end; this may be a read error. The chain uses TRBV29-1 and TRBJ1-4; D might be TRBD1 (6 bases). This CDR3 contains 11 residues. Germline assignment: CDR1 SQVTM and CDR2 ANQGSEA. The CDR3 sequence is CSVELTTGPIF. The CDR3 DNA reads as TGCAGCGTTGAACTAACCACAGGGCCAATTTTT.

The gene calls are TRBV12-3 or TRBV12-4 and TRBJ2-1, with 7 bases that match TRBD2. J lost 10 bases, V lost 7 bases, and 13 bases had no gene match. The CDR3 is 14 amino acids. The CDR3: CASTSSGTKEEQFF. The CDR3 DNA sequence: TGTGCCAGCACCTCTAGCGGAACTAAGGAGGAGCAGTTCTTC.

The chain uses TRBV19 and TRBJ1-6; the D gene is possibly TRBD1 (5 bases). Trimming pared 3 bases from V and 9 bases from J, leaving 21 bases between. In germline, CDR1 is LNHDA, CDR2 SQIVND (reference sequence). The CDR3 is made up of 17 amino acids. CDR3 region: CASSIQSVDSWISPLHF. CDR3 nucleotide sequence: TGTGCCAGTAGTATTCAGAGTGTAGACAGTTGGATTTCACCCCTCCACTTT. Full variable domain (rest looked up from reference TRBV19 and TRBJ1-6): DGGITQSPKYLFRKEGQNVTLSCEQNLNHDAMYWYRQDPGQGLRLIYYSQIVNDFQKGDIAEGYSVSREKKESFPLTVTSAQKNPTAFYLCASSIQSVDSWISPLHFGNGTRLTVT.

This clonotype was counted ten times or more. The chain carries TRBV7-6 and TRBJ1-5; D is unclear. This CDR3 comprises 16 residues. CDR1 and CDR2 (germline): SGHVS, FNYEAQ. V was cut by 5 bases and J by 0 bases, with 14 bases left in between. The DNA of the CDR3 is TGTGCCAGCAGCCCCTTGAGGGCCGATAGCAATCAGCCCCAGCATTTT. It yields the protein CASSPLRADSNQPQHF.

This clonotype was found a few times. V and J are TRBV27 and TRBJ2-5; possible D gene TRBD2, 6 bases. V shed 7 bases and J shed 7 bases, with 16 bases lying between them. Germline-derived CDR1 and CDR2 are MNHEY and SMNVEV (reference sequence). The CDR3 has 13 amino acids. In DNA, the CDR3 is TGTGCCAGCACCTCCGGGGGATTAGGGACCCAGTACTTC. As protein: CASTSGGLGTQYF.

This clonotype has just a few counts. This chain connects TRBV4-3 to TRBJ1-5; D is possibly TRBD1 (5 bases). The CDR3 spans 16 residues. CDR1 and CDR2 from the germline V gene are LGHNA and YSLEER. Trimming removed 3 bases at V and 3 bases at J, with 15 bases between. The chain's CDR3 is CASSQGRGADNQPQHF. CDR3 in DNA: TGCGCCAGCAGCCAGGGGAGAGGGGCAGACAATCAGCCCCAGCATTTT.